Below, one TCR beta chain is given with its context. Its antigen is not known. This specimen comes from a study of T cell repertoires in cytomegalovirus infection. Whole-study context: Indications of both CMV infection and matching HLA type were provided by public TCR beta signatures.

Whole-study results and caveats: CMV-specific TCR beta clonotypes restricted by HLA-C were the ones dominating the ex vivo response. Identification of carriers of CMV plus the relevant HLA was performed using cumulative public TCR beta family frequency.

MiXCR, applied by TCRdb to the reads, yields one record per CDR3 protein. Among around 540,000 distinct CDR3 sequences, roughly a third were seen once, and the ten largest hold roughly 15%. CDR1 and CDR2 from the germline V gene are MGHDK and SYGVNS. V was pared by 3 bases and J by 4 bases, with 4 bases of the junction left unmatched. There are 16 residues in the CDR3. The clonotype originates from a human donor in good health (CMV status not recorded). Some clones in this sample may be carry-over from other donors' samples. The specimen comprised cultured PBMCs, sampled from culture after CMV antigen stimulation. The chain is built from TRBV25-1 and TRBJ2-5, with 14 bases lining up with TRBD2. The CDR3 is CASSDTGTSGRETQYF. DNA of the CDR3: TGTGCCAGCAGTGATACCGGGACTAGCGGGAGAGAGACCCAGTACTTC.